The 17 T cell receptor beta chains below all came from one sample that was sequenced in a study of molecular identifiers for immune sequencing clone quantification (dated by TCRdb to 2017 to 2018). Library preparation employed PCR. The instrument given in TCRdb is Illumina HiSeq 4000. Using fastp trimming at Q25 and MiXCR clonotype assembly, TCRdb reanalyzed the public sequencing data and kept in-frame beta chains. Identical CDR3 protein sequences are pooled into one entry, listed with their most common genes and DNA. The table for this sample lists about 510,000 distinct CDR3 sequences; about a fifth of them were counted only once. Of the sample, under 0.85% falls within the top ten clones. Sequencing was done on a sample of naive CD8+ T cells from blood, with Jurkat cell RNA spiked in. The intended sense of this specimen's cell subset or site label: FACS-sorted CD8+CD4-CCR7+CD45RA+ naive T cells. The source is a human donor in good health. Some libraries in this study had Jurkat cell RNA spiked in.

This clonotype was counted between two and nine times. The CDR3 DNA reads as TGTGCCATAGGACCTAACACCGGGGAGCTGTTTTTT. Amino acid sequence: CAIGPNTGELFF. The rearrangement joins TRBV7-2 to TRBJ2-2; D is ambiguous. The CDR3 runs to 12 residues. Trimming took off 10 bases at V and 2 bases at J, with 8 bases between the two ends. CDR1 SGHTA and CDR2 FQGNSA come from the germline V gene.

V and J are TRBV20-1 and TRBJ2-3; TRBD2 agrees at 14 bases. The CDR3 spans 19 residues. V trimming: 1 base; J trimming: 0 bases; junction bases outside the gene matches: 9. Germline CDR1 DFQATT, CDR2 SNEGSKA (reference sequence). In DNA, the CDR3 is TGCAGTGCTAGAGCCCGGACTAGCGGGGGGCCCCATAGCACAGATACGCAGTATTTT. Protein sequence: CSARARTSGGPHSTDTQYF.

In its sample, this clonotype was seen many times. The chain is built from TRBV24-1 and TRBJ2-7; D remains ambiguous. CDR1 and CDR2 (germline): KGHDR, SFDVKD. This CDR3 is built from 13 residues. With 5 bases removed from V and 4 bases from J, the gap between germline ends came to 11 bases. The CDR3 reads CATSAGHAYEQYF. As DNA, the CDR3 is TGTGCCACCAGTGCCGGCCATGCGTACGAGCAGTACTTC.

Many counts were recorded for this clonotype. The chain uses TRBV28 and TRBJ2-7, with no clear D. The CDR3 covers 11 residues. Trimming left V 3 bases short and J 6 bases short, with 6 bases between. Germline V gene sequence: CDR1 MDHEN, CDR2 SYDVKM. CDR3 in amino acids: CASSFGSEQYF. DNA for the CDR3: TGTGCCAGCAGTTTCGGCTCCGAGCAGTACTTC.

The V and J genes are TRBV7-6 and TRBJ2-2, with a weak D call TRBD2 (6 bases). This CDR3 is built from 16 residues. The V end was cut by 5 bases, the J end by 2 bases, with 15 bases between. CDR1 is SGHVS, CDR2 FNYEAQ, per germline. CDR3 sequence: CASSPIASDNTGELFF. The CDR3 DNA reads TGTGCCAGCAGCCCAATTGCTAGCGATAACACCGGGGAGCTGTTTTTT.

There are a few counts of this clonotype. The chain carries TRBV3-1 and TRBJ2-7; TRBD2 matches at 10 bases. The CDR3 covers 15 residues. The junction had 2 bases not matched to a gene; V was cut back by 1 base and J by 2 bases. Germline lookup yields CDR1 LGHDT and CDR2 YNNKEL (reference sequence). This chain's CDR3 is CASSQVSGRAYEQYF. CDR3 DNA: TGTGCCAGCAGCCAAGTGAGCGGGAGGGCCTACGAGCAGTACTTC.

At least ten counts were recorded for this clonotype. The chain links TRBV7-8 to TRBJ2-1; no firm D call. Germline lookup yields CDR1 SGHVS and CDR2 FQNEAQ. This CDR3 comprises 20 residues. Between the trimmed V and J ends, which lost 0 bases and 5 bases, there was a span of 26 bases. CDR3 region: CASSLALAPSRYERDNEQFF. CDR3 in DNA: TGTGCCAGCAGCTTAGCTCTCGCACCTTCCCGTTACGAGAGAGACAATGAGCAGTTCTTC.

Turning to this clonotype: A junction boundary mismatches the germline segment, possibly from a read error. The chain carries TRBV4-3 and TRBJ2-1; TRBD2 matches 9 bases. The CDR3 has 16 amino acids. Germline CDR1 LGHNA, CDR2 YSLEER. The CDR3 loop reads CASSQDLMTSGNERFF. The CDR3 DNA follows: TGCGCCAGCAGCCAAGATCTCATGACTAGCGGCAATGAGCGGTTCTTC.

About this clonotype: This may arise from a read error, as a much more abundant clone is one base away. This rearrangement joins TRBV7-2 to TRBJ2-3; tentative D call: TRBD2 (6 bases). CDR1 is SGHTA, CDR2 FQGNSA, per germline. The CDR3 sequence is 15 residues long. CDR3 nucleotides: TGTGCCAGCAGCGAGACGGGACTCATTTTAGATATGCAGTATTTT. Amino acid sequence: CASSETGLILDMQYF.

About this clonotype itself: Just one base apart from a much larger clone, this may be a read error. The rearrangement uses TRBV28 and TRBJ2-3; no clear D. The germline CDR1 and CDR2 sequences are MDHEN and SYDVKM. CDR3 length: 16 amino acids. With 4 bases removed from V and 1 base from J, the gap between germline ends came to 15 bases. The CDR3 region is CASSSTVPSGTDTQYF. The CDR3 DNA reads TGTGCCAGCAGTTCAACTGTCCCCTCAGGCACAGATACGCAGTATTTT.

This clonotype was detected many times. This sequence joins TRBV28 and TRBJ2-7; D is uncertain. Between the trimmed V and J ends, which lost 3 bases and 2 bases, there was a span of 20 bases. This CDR3 region has 17 residues. Germline CDR1 reads MDHEN; CDR2 reads SYDVKM. This chain's CDR3 is CASSFLTKGTIAYEQYF. DNA for the CDR3: TGTGCCAGCAGTTTCCTGACCAAGGGTACCATTGCCTACGAGCAGTACTTC.

This clonotype was seen only a few times. The chain combines TRBV19 with TRBJ2-2; 7 positions match TRBD2. The CDR3 runs to 15 residues. V lost 3 bases and J lost 5; bases outside the gene matches: 6. The germline V gene encodes CDR1 LNHDA and CDR2 SQIVND (reference sequence). For the CDR3, the DNA is TGTGCCAGTAGTATCTGGGCGGGAGTGACCGGGGAGCTGTTTTTT. Its protein product is CASSIWAGVTGELFF. The entire variable domain, with the rest obtained from reference TRBV19 and TRBJ2-2, is as follows: DGGITQSPKYLFRKEGQNVTLSCEQNLNHDAMYWYRQDPGQGLRLIYYSQIVNDFQKGDIAEGYSVSREKKESFPLTVTSAQKNPTAFYLCASSIWAGVTGELFFGEGSRLTVL.

This clonotype was counted a single time. Possible read error: a much larger clone is one base away. The V call is TRBV28, the J call TRBJ2-7; D may be TRBD1 (5 bases). The CDR3 spans 16 residues. The germline V gene has CDR1 MDHEN and CDR2 SYDVKM. This chain's CDR3 is CASIPDKGYSSYGQYF. DNA of the CDR3: TGTGCCAGCATTCCCGATAAGGGGTACAGCTCCTACGGGCAGTACTTC.

The J gene is TRBJ2-1, the V gene TRBV6-1; D might be TRBD2 (6 bases). The CDR3 loop spans 16 amino acids. Between the trimmed V and J ends, which lost 6 bases and 4 bases, there was a span of 19 bases. The germline V gene encodes CDR1 MNHNS and CDR2 SASEGT. The CDR3 nucleotides read TGTGCCAGCAGATTTGACAACGGGAGAGGGTACAATGAGCAGTTCTTC. Amino acid sequence: CASRFDNGRGYNEQFF.

About this clonotype itself: A read error may be the cause here, since a much bigger clone is one base away. CDR3 in amino acids: CASSLVWNEQFF. CDR3 coding DNA: TGTGCCAGCAGCTTAGTCTGGAATGAGCAGTTCTTC. V is TRBV11-2 and J is TRBJ2-1; D uncertain. With 1 base removed from V and 7 bases from J, the gap between germline ends came to 5 bases. CDR3 size: 12 residues. Germline V lookup: CDR1 SGHAT, CDR2 FQNNGV.

As to this clonotype: Just one base apart from a much larger clone, this may be a read error. The chain employs TRBV5-3 and TRBJ2-7; D is ambiguous. TRBV5-3 is identified as an open reading frame with a role that is uncertain. V was pared by 8 bases and J by 3 bases, with 15 bases between. This CDR3 is built from 13 residues. The CDR3 DNA reads as TGTGCCAGCAGCCCAATTTTAAGCTACGAGCAGTACGTC. Its protein product is CASSPILSYEQYV.

This clonotype was found many times. V usage is TRBV7-9 and J usage is TRBJ2-3; TRBD1 might be the D (6 bases). Trimming took 2 bases from V and 6 from J, leaving 21 bases between them. The CDR3 length is 17 residues. Germline V gene lookup returns CDR1 SEHNR and CDR2 FQNEAQ (reference sequence). The CDR3 reads CASSLPETGPDDDTQYF. The CDR3 region has the DNA TGTGCCAGCAGCTTACCGGAGACAGGCCCCGATGACGATACGCAGTATTTT.